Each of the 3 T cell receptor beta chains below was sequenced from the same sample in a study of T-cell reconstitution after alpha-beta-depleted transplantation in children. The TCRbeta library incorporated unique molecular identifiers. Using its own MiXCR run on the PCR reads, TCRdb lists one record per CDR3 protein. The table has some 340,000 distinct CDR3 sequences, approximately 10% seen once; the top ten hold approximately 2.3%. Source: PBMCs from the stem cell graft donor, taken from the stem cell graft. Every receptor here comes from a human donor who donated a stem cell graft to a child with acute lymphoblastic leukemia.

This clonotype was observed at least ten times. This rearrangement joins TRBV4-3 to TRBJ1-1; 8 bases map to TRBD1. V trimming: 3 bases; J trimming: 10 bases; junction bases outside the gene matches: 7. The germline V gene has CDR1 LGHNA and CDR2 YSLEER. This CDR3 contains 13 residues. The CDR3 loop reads CASSQNRGNGAFF. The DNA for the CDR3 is TGCGCCAGCAGCCAGAACAGGGGGAACGGAGCTTTCTTT.

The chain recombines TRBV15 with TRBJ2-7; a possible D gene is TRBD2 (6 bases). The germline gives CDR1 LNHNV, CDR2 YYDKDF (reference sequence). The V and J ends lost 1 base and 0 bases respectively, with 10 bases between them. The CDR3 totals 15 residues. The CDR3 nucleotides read TGTGCCACCAGCAGAGTAGCGGCCAGCTCCTACGAGCAGTACTTC. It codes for CATSRVAASSYEQYF.

DNA of the CDR3: TGTGCCAGCAGCGTAACTGGGGGACCCTACGAGCAGTACTTC. Translation: CASSVTGGPYEQYF. The rearrangement uses TRBV9 and TRBJ2-7; perhaps D is TRBD1 or TRBD2 (5 bases each). CDR3 length: 14 residues. V was shortened by 1 base and J by 2 bases, with 10 bases between the two germline ends. Germline V gene sequence: CDR1 SGDLS, CDR2 YYNGEE. Full variable domain (remainder filled in from reference TRBV9 and TRBJ2-7): DSGVTQTPKHLITATGQRVTLRCSPRSGDLSVYWYQQSLDQGLQFLIQYYNGEERAKGNILERFSAQQFPDLHSELNLSSLELGDSALYFCASSVTGGPYEQYFGPGTRLTVT.